This T cell receptor beta chain comes out of a study of blood T cell repertoires in COVID-19. As originally analysed: How many nucleated cells were present was estimated from reference gene primer amplification. Sequencing was performed with immunoSEQ multiplex PCR; in TCRdb, only in-frame clones are kept and a portion is missing. The V and J calls and clone size come from that table; D and trimming were worked out from the DNA. Altogether around 320,000 clones are present, 85% to 90% being singletons, with the ten largest covering around 4.5%. Deletions cut 6 bases from V and 1 base from J, with 6 bases between. The CDR3 consists of 13 residues.

Source material: PBMCs or T cells enriched from blood (not recorded which). The J gene is TRBJ2-2, the V gene TRBV12-3 or TRBV12-4, with D uncertain. The receptor was derived from a woman aged 18-29 years with acute COVID-19. In DNA, the CDR3 is TGTGCCAGCAGCCATTTGAACACCGGGGAGCTGTTTTTT. This sequence encodes CASSHLNTGELFF.